The 32 T cell receptor beta chains below all came from one sample that was sequenced in a study of T cell responses to AZD1222 COVID-19 vaccine. Here immunoSEQ multiplex PCR was the method, and the copy in TCRdb shows in-frame clones only, minus some. The table has more than 100,000 clones, approximately 92% seen once. The sample in question was peripheral blood, obtained 28 days after the second AZD1222 dose. The receptor source for this set is an adult who received the AZD1222 COVID-19 vaccine.

The chain employs TRBV4-1 and TRBJ1-4; D is unclear. This CDR3 has 16 residues. Trimming stripped 1 base from V and 4 bases from J, with 13 bases between. CDR1 and CDR2 (germline): MGHRA, YSYEKL. The CDR3 coding sequence is TGCGCCAGCAGCCAAGGGTGGGCAGACAATAATGAAAAACTGTTTTTT. This gives the protein CASSQGWADNNEKLFF.

The chain combines TRBV5-1 with TRBJ1-2, with D hard to call. V shed 2 bases and J shed 0 bases, with 8 bases lying between them. The CDR3 is 14 amino acids. Per germline, CDR1 SGHRS and CDR2 YFSETQ. This CDR3 is CASSFGGSNYGYTF. CDR3 sequence (DNA): TGCGCCAGCAGCTTCGGCGGATCTAACTATGGCTACACCTTC.

The rearrangement joins TRBV11-3 to TRBJ2-2; D may correspond to TRBD1 or TRBD2 (6 bases each). CDR3 length: 16 residues. V dropped 1 base and J dropped 3 bases, with 12 bases sitting between them. Germline CDR1 and CDR2: SGHNT and YENEEA. CDR3 nucleotide sequence: TGTGCCAGCAGCTTAGGAGGAGGGGGGTACACCGGGGAGCTGTTTTTT. It yields the protein CASSLGGGGYTGELFF.

In its sample, this clone was seen once. The chain is built from TRBV18 and TRBJ1-5; 9 nucleotides line up with TRBD1. Germline CDR1 KGHSH, CDR2 LQKENI. J lost 7 bases, V lost 3 bases, and 4 bases had no gene match. The CDR3 has 14 residues. Written as DNA, the CDR3 is TGTGCCAGCTCACCGGGGGGACAGGGCCAGCCCCAGCATTTT. Its translation is CASSPGGQGQPQHF.

This clone was observed once. The chain combines TRBV28 with TRBJ1-1; tentative D call: TRBD1 (6 bases). The CDR3 loop spans 13 amino acids. V lost 8 bases and J lost 4, with 14 bases in between. Germline V gene data show CDR1 as MDHEN and CDR2 as SYDVKM. CDR3 nucleotide sequence: TGTGCCAGCCGCCAGGGGCCGGGCACTGAAGCTTTCTTT. Encoded protein: CASRQGPGTEAFF.

The chain joins TRBV7-8 to TRBJ1-1; the D is unclear. The CDR3 loop spans 14 amino acids. CDR1 is SGHVS and CDR2 is FQNEAQ in the germline V gene. V lost 3 bases to trimming and J lost 7 bases, with 15 bases between them. CDR3 DNA: TGTGCCAGCAGCTTGGGGATAGCAAGCGTTGAAGCTTTCTTT. It yields the protein CASSLGIASVEAFF.

V gene TRBV5-1 combines with J gene TRBJ2-3; 7 bases match TRBD2. Looked up from germline, CDR1 is SGHRS and CDR2 is YFSETQ. After removal of 5 bases from V and 0 bases from J, the junction contained 9 bases not matched to a gene. The CDR3 extends over 16 amino acids. The CDR3 spells CASRLVSGRSTDTQYF. Here the CDR3 DNA reads TGCGCCAGCAGACTAGTTAGCGGGCGAAGCACAGATACGCAGTATTTT. The full variable domain, rest sourced from reference TRBV5-1 and TRBJ2-3, is KAGVTQTPRYLIKTRGQQVTLSCSPISGHRSVSWYQQTPGQGLQFLFEYFSETQRNKGNFPGRFSGRQFSNSRSEMNVSTLELGDSALYLCASRLVSGRSTDTQYFGPGTRLTVL.

The chain has TRBV18 and TRBJ1-6; possibly TRBD1 for D (5 bases). The V end was cut by 2 bases, the J end by 5 bases, with 10 bases between. The CDR3 loop spans 15 amino acids. CDR1 is KGHSH and CDR2 is LQKENI in the germline V gene. The chain's CDR3 is CASSPDQGNNSPLHF. The CDR3 DNA is TGTGCCAGCTCACCAGATCAGGGAAATAATTCACCCCTCCACTTT.

The rearrangement joins TRBV6-5 to TRBJ2-5, with D unresolved. Between the trimmed V and J ends, which lost 5 bases and 4 bases, there was a span of 5 bases. Germline CDR1 and CDR2: MNHEY and SVGAGI. The CDR3 is made up of 11 amino acids. CDR3 residues: CASSPGETQYF. CDR3 sequence (DNA): TGTGCCAGCAGTCCCGGAGAGACCCAGTACTTC.

The chain links TRBV6-6 to TRBJ1-5; D may be TRBD1 (5 bases). CDR3 length equals 14 residues. V was pared by 0 bases and J by 7 bases, with 10 bases between. Germline V CDR1 and CDR2: MNHNY, SVGAGI (reference sequence). The CDR3 sequence: CASSYSGGEQPQHF. Here the CDR3 DNA reads TGTGCCAGCAGTTACTCCGGGGGGGAGCAGCCCCAGCATTTT.

The chain recombines TRBV7-6 with TRBJ1-3; D is undetermined. The CDR3 runs 15 residues. Trimming stripped 1 base from V and 0 bases from J, with 7 bases between. CDR1 SGHVS and CDR2 FNYEAQ come from the germline V gene. The CDR3 nucleotides read TGTGCCAGCAGCTTAGTGGGGAGCTCTGGAAACACCATATATTTT. It specifies CASSLVGSSGNTIYF. Based on the CDR3 plus reference TRBV7-6 and TRBJ1-3, the full variable domain is GAGVSQSPRYKVTKRGQDVALRCDPISGHVSLYWYRQALGQGPEFLTYFNYEAQQDKSGLPNDRFSAERPEGSISTLTIQRTEQRDSAMYRCASSLVGSSGNTIYFGEGSWLTVV.

This chain connects TRBV3-1 (or the pseudogene TRBV3-2) to TRBJ2-1, with D perhaps TRBD1 (5 bases). With 3 bases removed from V and 9 bases from J, the gap between germline ends came to 12 bases. CDR1 and CDR2 from the germline V gene are LGHDT and YNNKEL (reference sequence). This CDR3 is built from 13 residues. CDR3 amino acids: CASSHVGVLEQFF. CDR3 in DNA: TGTGCCAGCAGCCATGTAGGGGTTCTTGAGCAGTTCTTC.

This chain joins TRBV10-3 and TRBJ1-1, with D possibly matching TRBD1 (5 bases). The CDR3 is 14 amino acids. The V and J ends lost 0 bases and 2 bases respectively, with 7 bases between them. The germline gives CDR1 ENHRY, CDR2 SYGVKD. CDR3 in DNA: TGTGCCATCAGTGAGTCCGGACACAACACTGAAGCTTTCTTT. Its protein product is CAISESGHNTEAFF.

This clone was recorded once. The rearrangement joins TRBV6-5 to TRBJ1-2; D remains unclear. Trimming removed 8 bases from V and 4 bases from J, with 11 bases in between. Germline CDR1 is MNHEY and CDR2 is SVGAGI. This CDR3 spans 12 amino acids. The CDR3 region is CASAGPTYGYTF. The DNA for the CDR3 is TGTGCCAGCGCCGGGCCGACCTATGGCTACACCTTC.

The rearrangement links TRBV6-5 to TRBJ1-3; a possible D gene is TRBD1 (5 bases). CDR1 MNHEY and CDR2 SVGAGI come from the germline V gene. Trimming took off 0 bases at V and 7 bases at J, with 16 bases between the two ends. This CDR3 is 16 amino acids long. CDR3 sequence (DNA): TGTGCCAGCAGTTACTCGTCTTCTGGGGGAGGCAACACCATATATTTT. It specifies CASSYSSSGGGNTIYF.

This chain connects TRBV5-1 to TRBJ2-1, with 8 bases matching TRBD2. V lost 2 bases and J lost 4; bases outside the gene matches: 5. Germline loops: CDR1 SGHRS, CDR2 YFSETQ. CDR3 length equals 15 residues. In DNA, the CDR3 is TGCGCCAGCAGCTTCGAAGCGGGGGCGTACAATGAGCAGTTCTTC. Translation gives CASSFEAGAYNEQFF.

The V gene is TRBV30, the J gene TRBJ1-1; D is undetermined. V was trimmed by 5 bases and J by 0 bases, leaving 10 bases between them. This CDR3 region has 13 residues. Germline V CDR1 and CDR2: GTSNPN, SVGIG (reference sequence). The CDR3 DNA is TGTGCCTGGGATTCCATCGTGAACACTGAAGCTTTCTTT. Protein sequence: CAWDSIVNTEAFF.

The chain combines TRBV11-2 with TRBJ1-5; 8 positions agree with TRBD1. V gave up 1 base and J gave up 6 bases; unmatched junction bases: 8. Germline lookup yields CDR1 SGHAT and CDR2 FQNNGV. The CDR3 runs to 16 residues. The CDR3 is CASSLGAGGRGQPQHF. The CDR3 coding sequence is TGTGCCAGCAGCTTAGGCGCAGGGGGCAGGGGTCAGCCCCAGCATTTT.

The rearrangement links TRBV20-1 to TRBJ1-2; TRBD1 might be the D (6 bases). This CDR3 spans 12 amino acids. Germline CDR1 and CDR2: DFQATT and SNEGSKA (reference sequence). Between the trimmed V and J ends, which lost 3 bases and 2 bases, there was a span of 7 bases. DNA for the CDR3: TGCAGTGCTAGTACAGGGAACTATGGCTACACCTTC. It is translated as CSASTGNYGYTF.

The J gene is TRBJ1-1, the V gene TRBV9; TRBD1 might be the D (5 bases). The CDR3 extends over 13 amino acids. Germline-derived CDR1 and CDR2 are SGDLS and YYNGEE. Trimming took 3 bases from V and 8 from J, leaving 14 bases between them. In DNA form, the CDR3 reads TGTGCCAGCAGCGCCGGACTTTGGGGGGAAGCTTTCTTT. Encoded protein: CASSAGLWGEAFF. Using reference TRBV9 and TRBJ1-1 for the parts outside the CDR3, the full variable domain is DSGVTQTPKHLITATGQRVTLRCSPRSGDLSVYWYQQSLDQGLQFLIQYYNGEERAKGNILERFSAQQFPDLHSELNLSSLELGDSALYFCASSAGLWGEAFFGQGTRLTVV.

The V call is TRBV6-6, the J call TRBJ2-7; D might be TRBD2 (5 bases). The V gene lost 6 bases and the J gene lost 7 bases, with 25 bases spanning the gap. The CDR3 covers 16 residues. Germline V gene data show CDR1 as MNHNY and CDR2 as SVGAGI (reference sequence). CDR3 nucleotide sequence: TGTGCCAGCAGGAGAACGGAGGCGGTAAACCCGGGTGAGCAGTACTTC. Translation: CASRRTEAVNPGEQYF.

This rearrangement joins TRBV4-3 to TRBJ2-4; possibly TRBD1 or TRBD2 for D (5 bases each). Trimming removed 0 bases at V and 4 bases at J, with 10 bases between. Germline CDR1 LGHNA, CDR2 YSLEER. The CDR3 has 15 amino acids. CDR3 in DNA: TGCGCCAGCAGCCAAGATTGGGACCGTAAAAACATTCAGTACTTC. Amino acids: CASSQDWDRKNIQYF.

The genes are TRBV5-4 and TRBJ2-5, with a tentative D call TRBD1 (6 bases). Germline CDR1 SGHNT, CDR2 YYREEE (reference sequence). The CDR3 sequence is 14 residues long. V was shortened by 1 base and J by 4 bases, with 11 bases between the two germline ends. The CDR3 reads CASSLFATGETQYF. CDR3 bases: TGTGCCAGCAGCTTGTTTGCGACAGGAGAGACCCAGTACTTC.

The chain joins TRBV18 to TRBJ2-3, with TRBD1 identical over 10 bases. Germline CDR1 KGHSH, CDR2 LQKENI. Trimming removed 4 bases from V and 4 bases from J; junction bases left unmatched: 5. The CDR3 is 15 amino acids. The CDR3 loop is CASSLSGTGADTQYF. The DNA of the CDR3 is TGTGCCAGCTCACTTTCCGGGACAGGGGCAGATACGCAGTATTTT.

The chain is built from TRBV11-3 and TRBJ2-1, with D possibly TRBD1 on 5 matching bases. The V end was cut by 4 bases, the J end by 5 bases, with 9 bases between. In germline, CDR1 is SGHNT, CDR2 YENEEA. CDR3 size: 13 residues. The CDR3 coding sequence is TGTGCCAGCAGCTGGGGCGGCAACAATGAGCAGTTCTTC. Its protein product is CASSWGGNNEQFF.

The chain has TRBV7-8 and TRBJ1-3; no reliable D call. The V end was cut by 5 bases, the J end by 2 bases, with 7 bases between. Germline CDR1 is SGHVS and CDR2 is FQNEAQ. This CDR3 region has 13 residues. DNA for the CDR3: TGTGCCAGCAGCCCCTTGGCTGGAAACACCATATATTTT. This sequence encodes CASSPLAGNTIYF.

This chain joins TRBV7-6 and TRBJ1-5; no clear D gene. CDR1 and CDR2 from the germline V gene are SGHVS and FNYEAQ. Trimming removed 1 base at V and 1 base at J, with 8 bases between. This CDR3 contains 15 residues. The CDR3 DNA reads as TGTGCCAGCAGCTTAGGGGCAGAAAGCAATCAGCCCCAGCATTTT. Translated, it gives CASSLGAESNQPQHF.

This sequence joins TRBV30 and TRBJ1-1, with a weak D call TRBD1 (5 bases). This CDR3 comprises 11 residues. Germline V gene sequence: CDR1 GTSNPN, CDR2 SVGIG (reference sequence). With 5 bases removed from V and 8 bases from J, the gap between germline ends came to 12 bases. The CDR3 coding sequence is TGTGCCTGGGACCAGGGAACCGAAGCTTTCTTT. Its translation is CAWDQGTEAFF.

J is TRBJ2-3 and V is TRBV30; weak D call: TRBD1 (6 bases). Trimming stripped 2 bases from V and 0 bases from J, with 15 bases between. CDR1 and CDR2 (germline): GTSNPN, SVGIG (reference sequence). There are 16 residues in the CDR3. CDR3 residues: CAWSPTVRGSTDTQYF. The CDR3, as DNA: TGTGCCTGGAGTCCAACGGTCAGGGGAAGCACAGATACGCAGTATTTT.

CDR3 sequence reads: CASTSTPQETQYF. The CDR3 DNA reads as TGTGCCAGCACCTCGACACCTCAAGAGACCCAGTACTTC. V is TRBV5-5 and J is TRBJ2-5; D unresolved. V dropped 6 bases and J dropped 2 bases, with 11 bases sitting between them. CDR1 is SGHKS, CDR2 YYEKEE, per germline (reference sequence). The CDR3 runs to 13 residues.

This chain connects TRBV3-1 (or the pseudogene TRBV3-2) to TRBJ2-7; D tentatively fits TRBD1 or TRBD2 (6 bases each). Trimming took off 4 bases at V and 4 bases at J, with 17 bases between the two ends. The germline CDR1 and CDR2 sequences are LGHDT and YNNKEL (reference sequence). The CDR3 contains 15 residues. The CDR3 sequence: CASSRGSGGGYEQYF. The CDR3 region has the DNA TGTGCCAGCAGCCGAGGGAGTGGAGGGGGTTACGAGCAGTACTTC.

V gene TRBV19 combines with J gene TRBJ2-1; 10 nucleotides match TRBD1. V lost 5 bases, J lost 6 bases, and 10 bases stayed unmatched. This CDR3 is 16 amino acids long. Germline V gives CDR1 LNHDA, CDR2 SQIVND (reference sequence). CDR3 residues: CASSARPGQGSNEQFF. CDR3 coding DNA: TGTGCCAGTAGTGCCCGTCCGGGACAGGGGAGCAATGAGCAGTTCTTC.